Sequencing of this T cell receptor (beta chain) was carried out in a study of cytomegalovirus exposure and HLA in healthy donors. This clone is a singleton in its sample. The target antigen is unknown. CDR3 length equals 13 residues. Germline lookup yields CDR1 ENHRY and CDR2 SYGVKD. Trimming shortened V by 0 bases and J by 3 bases, and 4 bases separated the two germline ends. Overall study findings and caveats: Highly shared variants forming one cluster were likely a sequencing artifact. Across donors, presence/absence analyses took sequencing depth to be roughly uniform. As confirmed in vitro, a few CMV-associated chains were specific for CMV antigens. Researchers catalogued 160 or so TCR beta chains as cytomegalovirus-associated.

The PCR made use of 60 Vbeta and 13 Jbeta primers. Clones were sequenced by immunoSEQ multiplex PCR, and TCRdb holds only the in-frame ones, with some missing. The table shows about 170,000 clones, with approximately 65% occurring only once. The receptor comes from a man between 35 and 55 years old in good health and CMV-seronegative. This sequence joins TRBV10-3 and TRBJ2-3; unclear D gene. Sequenced: PBMCs. The DNA of the CDR3 is TGTGCCATCAGTGAGTCGACAACAGATACGCAGTATTTT. It translates to CAISESTTDTQYF.